This TCR beta chain was obtained from a study of T cell responses to AZD1222 COVID-19 vaccine. About the study: Second-dose intervals of approximately 4 or approximately 12 weeks were pooled. Whole-study findings and limits: Only a handful of AZD1222 recipients, five to seven in all, had baseline seropositivity. CD4 TCRs linked to vaccination spanned spike, dominating at 160-218 and 743-854. Clonal diversity was possibly underestimated, and the donors were mostly white British, with more females.

The V end was cut by 2 bases, the J end by 8 bases, with 12 bases between. This CDR3 is 13 amino acids long. Germline V gives CDR1 MDHEN, CDR2 SYDVKM. Generated by immunoSEQ multiplex PCR, the TCRdb table keeps only in-frame clones and is missing some. The profile shows under 55,000 clones, around 84% of them singletons. Comment on this clone: As yet, its antigen is unknown.

Source: peripheral blood, taken on day 0 of AZD1222 vaccination. This sequence was found in an adult in good health. This chain joins TRBV28 and TRBJ1-2; the D is unclear. The CDR3 DNA is TGTGCCAGCAGTTTAATGGCCAGTAACGGCTACACCTTC. This translates into CASSLMASNGYTF.